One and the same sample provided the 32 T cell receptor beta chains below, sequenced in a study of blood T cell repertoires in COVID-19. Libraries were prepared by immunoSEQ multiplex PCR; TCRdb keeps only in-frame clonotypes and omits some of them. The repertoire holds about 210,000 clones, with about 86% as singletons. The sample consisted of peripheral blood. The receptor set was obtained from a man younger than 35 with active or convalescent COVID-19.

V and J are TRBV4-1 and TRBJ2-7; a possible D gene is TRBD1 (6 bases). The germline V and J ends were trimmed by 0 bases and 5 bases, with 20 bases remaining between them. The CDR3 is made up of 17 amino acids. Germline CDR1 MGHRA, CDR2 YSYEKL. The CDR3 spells CASSQEPRGRGAHEQYF. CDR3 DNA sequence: TGCGCCAGCAGCCAAGAGCCTCGAGGCAGGGGCGCCCACGAGCAGTACTTC.

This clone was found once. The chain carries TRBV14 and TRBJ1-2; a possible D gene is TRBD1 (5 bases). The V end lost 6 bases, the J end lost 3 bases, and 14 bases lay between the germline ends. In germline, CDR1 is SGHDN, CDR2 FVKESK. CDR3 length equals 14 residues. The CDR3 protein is CASRPREADYGYTF. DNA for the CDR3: TGTGCCAGCAGACCCAGGGAGGCGGACTATGGCTACACCTTC.

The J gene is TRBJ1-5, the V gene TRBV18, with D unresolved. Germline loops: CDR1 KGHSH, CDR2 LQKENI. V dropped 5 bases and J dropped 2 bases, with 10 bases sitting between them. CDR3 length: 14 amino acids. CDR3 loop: CASSYWGGNQPQHF. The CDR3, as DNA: TGTGCCAGCTCATACTGGGGAGGCAATCAGCCCCAGCATTTT.

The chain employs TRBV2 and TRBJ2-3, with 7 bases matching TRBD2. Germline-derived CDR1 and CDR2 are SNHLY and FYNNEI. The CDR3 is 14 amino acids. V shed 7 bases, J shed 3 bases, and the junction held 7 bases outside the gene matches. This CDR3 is CASTLRETTDTQYF. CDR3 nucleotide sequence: TGTGCCAGCACCCTGCGGGAGACTACAGATACGCAGTATTTT.

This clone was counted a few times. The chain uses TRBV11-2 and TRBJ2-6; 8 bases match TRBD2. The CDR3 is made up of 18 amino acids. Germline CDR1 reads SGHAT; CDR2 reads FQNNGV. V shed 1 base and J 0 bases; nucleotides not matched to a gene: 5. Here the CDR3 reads CASSLGRTSLSGANVLTF. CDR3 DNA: TGTGCCAGCAGCTTAGGCAGGACTAGCCTCTCTGGGGCCAACGTCCTGACTTTC.

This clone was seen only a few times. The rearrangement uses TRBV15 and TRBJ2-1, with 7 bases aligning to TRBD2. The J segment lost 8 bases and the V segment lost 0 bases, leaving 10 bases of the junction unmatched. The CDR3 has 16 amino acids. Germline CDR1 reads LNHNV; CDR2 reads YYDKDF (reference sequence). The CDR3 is CATSRDPTGGSDEQFF. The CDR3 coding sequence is TGTGCCACCAGCAGAGATCCTACGGGAGGTTCCGATGAGCAGTTCTTC.

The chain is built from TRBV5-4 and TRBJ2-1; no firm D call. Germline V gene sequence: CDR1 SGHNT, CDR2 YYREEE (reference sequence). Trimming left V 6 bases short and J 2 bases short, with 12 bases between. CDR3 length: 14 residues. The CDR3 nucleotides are TGTGCCAGCACCGTCGACAACCCCTACAATGAGCAGTTCTTC. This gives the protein CASTVDNPYNEQFF. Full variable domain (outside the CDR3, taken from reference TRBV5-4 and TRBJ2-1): ETGVTQSPTHLIKTRGQQVTLRCSSQSGHNTVSWYQQALGQGPQFIFQYYREEENGRGNFPPRFSGLQFPNYSSELNVNALELDDSALYLCASTVDNPYNEQFFGPGTRLTVL.

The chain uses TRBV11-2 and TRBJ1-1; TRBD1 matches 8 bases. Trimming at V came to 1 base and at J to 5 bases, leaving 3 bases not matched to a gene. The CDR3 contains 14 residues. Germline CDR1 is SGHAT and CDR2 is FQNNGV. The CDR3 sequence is CASSLGTGMTEAFF. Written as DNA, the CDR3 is TGTGCCAGCAGCTTAGGGACAGGGATGACTGAAGCTTTCTTT. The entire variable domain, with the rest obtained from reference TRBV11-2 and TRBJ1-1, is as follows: EAGVAQSPRYKIIEKRQSVAFWCNPISGHATLYWYQQILGQGPKLLIQFQNNGVVDDSQLPKDRFSAERLKGVDSTLKIQPAKLEDSAVYLCASSLGTGMTEAFFGQGTRLTVV.

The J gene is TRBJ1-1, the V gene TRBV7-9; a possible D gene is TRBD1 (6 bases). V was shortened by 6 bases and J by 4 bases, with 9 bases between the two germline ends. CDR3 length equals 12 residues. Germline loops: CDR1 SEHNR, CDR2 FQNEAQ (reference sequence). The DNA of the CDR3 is TGTGCCAGCAGACAGGGATTCACTGAAGCTTTCTTT. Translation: CASRQGFTEAFF.

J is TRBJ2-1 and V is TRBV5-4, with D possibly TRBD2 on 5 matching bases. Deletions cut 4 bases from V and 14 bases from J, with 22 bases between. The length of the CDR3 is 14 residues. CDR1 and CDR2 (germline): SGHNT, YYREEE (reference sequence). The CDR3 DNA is TGTGCCAGCAGCCAAAAACTCGGGGAGAATATGGAGTTCTTC. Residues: CASSQKLGENMEFF.

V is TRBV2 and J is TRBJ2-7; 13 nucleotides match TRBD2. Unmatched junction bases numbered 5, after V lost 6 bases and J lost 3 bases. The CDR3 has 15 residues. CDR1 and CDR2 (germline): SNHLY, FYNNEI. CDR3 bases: TGTGCCAGCAGGGGACTAGCGGGACAAAACTACGAGCAGTACTTC. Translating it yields CASRGLAGQNYEQYF.

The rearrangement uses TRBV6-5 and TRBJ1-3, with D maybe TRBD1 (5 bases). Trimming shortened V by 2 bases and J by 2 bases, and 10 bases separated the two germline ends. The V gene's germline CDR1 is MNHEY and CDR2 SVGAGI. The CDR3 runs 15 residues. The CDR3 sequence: CASSYTGGAGNTIYF. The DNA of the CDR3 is TGTGCCAGCAGTTACACGGGGGGGGCTGGAAACACCATATATTTT.

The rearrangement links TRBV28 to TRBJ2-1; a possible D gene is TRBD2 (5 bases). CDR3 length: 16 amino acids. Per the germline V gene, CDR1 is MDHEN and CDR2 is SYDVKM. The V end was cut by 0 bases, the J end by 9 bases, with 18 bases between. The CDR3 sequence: CASSLWGFTGGGEQFF. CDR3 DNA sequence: TGTGCCAGCAGTTTATGGGGCTTTACCGGCGGAGGTGAGCAGTTCTTC.

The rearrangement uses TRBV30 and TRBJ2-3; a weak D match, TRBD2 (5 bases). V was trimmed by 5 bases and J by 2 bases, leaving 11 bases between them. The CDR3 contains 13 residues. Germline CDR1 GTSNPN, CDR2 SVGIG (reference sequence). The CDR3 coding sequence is TGTGCCTGGTCCGGGGAAAACACAGATACGCAGTATTTT. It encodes CAWSGENTDTQYF.

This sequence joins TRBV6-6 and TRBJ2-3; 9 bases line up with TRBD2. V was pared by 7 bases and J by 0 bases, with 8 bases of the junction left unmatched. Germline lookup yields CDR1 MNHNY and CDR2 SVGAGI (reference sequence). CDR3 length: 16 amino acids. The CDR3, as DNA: TGTGCCAGCACTAAAGCGGGGGGCCCTAGCACAGATACGCAGTATTTT. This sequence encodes CASTKAGGPSTDTQYF.

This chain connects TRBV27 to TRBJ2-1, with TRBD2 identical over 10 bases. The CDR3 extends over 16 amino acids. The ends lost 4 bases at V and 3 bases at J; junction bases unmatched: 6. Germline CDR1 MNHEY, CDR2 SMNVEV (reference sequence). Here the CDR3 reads CASSYISGRIYNEQFF. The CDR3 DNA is TGTGCCAGCAGTTATATTAGCGGGAGGATCTACAATGAGCAGTTCTTC.

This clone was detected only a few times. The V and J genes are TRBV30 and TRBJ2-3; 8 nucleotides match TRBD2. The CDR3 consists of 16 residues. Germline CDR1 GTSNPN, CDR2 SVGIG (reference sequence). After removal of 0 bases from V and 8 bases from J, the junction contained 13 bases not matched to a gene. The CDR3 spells CAWSVGLAGSGGTQYF. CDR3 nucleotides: TGTGCCTGGAGTGTGGGATTAGCGGGATCAGGTGGTACGCAGTATTTT.

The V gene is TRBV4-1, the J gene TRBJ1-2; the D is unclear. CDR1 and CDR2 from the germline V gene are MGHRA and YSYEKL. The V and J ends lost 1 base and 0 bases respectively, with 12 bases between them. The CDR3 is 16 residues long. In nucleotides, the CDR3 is TGCGCCAGCAGCCAAGGTAGCGAAAAATCTAACTATGGCTACACCTTC. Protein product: CASSQGSEKSNYGYTF.

The CDR3 sequence: CASTEVRGSYQPQHF. The CDR3 nucleotides are TGTGCCAGCACCGAAGTTAGGGGGTCGTATCAGCCCCAGCATTTT. The chain employs TRBV6-6 and TRBJ1-5, with a weak D call TRBD1 (6 bases). The V gene lost 7 bases and the J gene lost 5 bases, with 18 bases spanning the gap. CDR3 size: 15 residues. CDR1 is MNHNY and CDR2 is SVGAGI in the germline V gene (reference sequence).

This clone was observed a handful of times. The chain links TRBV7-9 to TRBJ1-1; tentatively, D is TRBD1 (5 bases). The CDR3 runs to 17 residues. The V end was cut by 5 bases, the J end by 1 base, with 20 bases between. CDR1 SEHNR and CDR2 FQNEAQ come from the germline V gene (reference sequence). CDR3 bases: TGTGCCAGCAGCCCCCCCTTCGGGGGAGGGGAGAACACTGAAGCTTTCTTT. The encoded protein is CASSPPFGGGENTEAFF. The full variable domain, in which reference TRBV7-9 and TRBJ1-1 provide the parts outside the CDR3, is DTGVSQNPRHKITKRGQNVTFRCDPISEHNRLYWYRQTLGQGPEFLTYFQNEAQLEKSRLLSDRFSAERPKGSFSTLEIQRTEQGDSAMYLCASSPPFGGGENTEAFFGQGTRLTVV.

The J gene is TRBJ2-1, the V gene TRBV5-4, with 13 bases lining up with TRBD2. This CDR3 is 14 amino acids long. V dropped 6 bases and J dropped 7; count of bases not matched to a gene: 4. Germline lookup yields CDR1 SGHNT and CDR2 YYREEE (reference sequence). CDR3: CASNEGLAGNEQFF. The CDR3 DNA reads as TGTGCCAGCAACGAGGGACTAGCGGGGAATGAGCAGTTCTTC. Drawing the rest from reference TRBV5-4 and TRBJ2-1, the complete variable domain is ETGVTQSPTHLIKTRGQQVTLRCSSQSGHNTVSWYQQALGQGPQFIFQYYREEENGRGNFPPRFSGLQFPNYSSELNVNALELDDSALYLCASNEGLAGNEQFFGPGTRLTVL.

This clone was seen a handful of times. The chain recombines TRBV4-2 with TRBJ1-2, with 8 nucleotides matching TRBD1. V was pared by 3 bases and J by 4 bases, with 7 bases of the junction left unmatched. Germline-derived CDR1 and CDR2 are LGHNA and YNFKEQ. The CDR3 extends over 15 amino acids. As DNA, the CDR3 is TGTGCCAGCAGCCAGAGAGCAGGGGGCGGCTATGGCTACACCTTC. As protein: CASSQRAGGGYGYTF.

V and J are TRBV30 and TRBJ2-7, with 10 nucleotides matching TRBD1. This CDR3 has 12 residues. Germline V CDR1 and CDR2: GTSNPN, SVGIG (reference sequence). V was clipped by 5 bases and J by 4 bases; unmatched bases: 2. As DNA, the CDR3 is TGTGCCTGGGGGACAGGGGTTTACGAGCAGTACTTC. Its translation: CAWGTGVYEQYF.

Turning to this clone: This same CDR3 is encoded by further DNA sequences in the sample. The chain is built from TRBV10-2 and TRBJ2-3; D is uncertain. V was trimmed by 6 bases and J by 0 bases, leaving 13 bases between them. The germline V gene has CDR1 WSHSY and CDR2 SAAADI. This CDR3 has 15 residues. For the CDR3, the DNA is TGCGCCAGCAGGGAGAGTCCTACTAGCACAGATACGCAGTATTTT. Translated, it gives CASRESPTSTDTQYF.

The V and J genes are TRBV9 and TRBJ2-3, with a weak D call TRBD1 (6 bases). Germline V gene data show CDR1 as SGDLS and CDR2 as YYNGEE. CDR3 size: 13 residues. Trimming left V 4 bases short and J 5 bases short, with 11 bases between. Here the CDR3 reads CASSLTGRDTQYF. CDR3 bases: TGTGCCAGCAGCCTCACAGGGAGAGATACGCAGTATTTT.

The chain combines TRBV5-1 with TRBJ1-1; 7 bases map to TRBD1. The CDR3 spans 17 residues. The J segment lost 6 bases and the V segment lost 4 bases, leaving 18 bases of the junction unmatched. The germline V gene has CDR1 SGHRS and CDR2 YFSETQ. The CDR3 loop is CASSPSKLGGAVSEAFF. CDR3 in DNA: TGCGCCAGCAGCCCCAGTAAGTTAGGGGGCGCCGTCTCTGAAGCTTTCTTT.

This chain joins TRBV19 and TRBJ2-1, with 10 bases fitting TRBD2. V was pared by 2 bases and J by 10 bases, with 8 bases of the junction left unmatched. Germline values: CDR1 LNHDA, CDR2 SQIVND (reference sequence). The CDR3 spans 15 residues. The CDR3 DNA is TGTGCCAGTAGTATAAGGCTAGCGGGAGTGAACGAGCAGTTCTTC. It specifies CASSIRLAGVNEQFF.

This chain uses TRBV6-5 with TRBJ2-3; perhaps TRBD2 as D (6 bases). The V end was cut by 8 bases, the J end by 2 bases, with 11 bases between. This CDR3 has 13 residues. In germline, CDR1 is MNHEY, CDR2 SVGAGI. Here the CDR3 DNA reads TGTGCCAGCTTTGCGGGGTACACAGATACGCAGTATTTT. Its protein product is CASFAGYTDTQYF.

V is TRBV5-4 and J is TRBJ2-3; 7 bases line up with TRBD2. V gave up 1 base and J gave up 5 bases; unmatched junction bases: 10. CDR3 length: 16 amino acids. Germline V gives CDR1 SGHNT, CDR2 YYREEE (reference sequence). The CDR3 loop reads CASSLLGEGRKDTQYF. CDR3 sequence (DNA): TGTGCCAGCAGCTTGCTGGGGGAGGGCCGCAAAGATACGCAGTATTTT.

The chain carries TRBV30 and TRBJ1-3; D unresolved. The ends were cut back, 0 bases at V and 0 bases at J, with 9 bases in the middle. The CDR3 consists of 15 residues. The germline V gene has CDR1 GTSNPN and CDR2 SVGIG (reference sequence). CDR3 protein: CAWSVPGSSGNTIYF. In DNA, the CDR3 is TGTGCCTGGAGTGTACCCGGTAGCTCTGGAAACACCATATATTTT.

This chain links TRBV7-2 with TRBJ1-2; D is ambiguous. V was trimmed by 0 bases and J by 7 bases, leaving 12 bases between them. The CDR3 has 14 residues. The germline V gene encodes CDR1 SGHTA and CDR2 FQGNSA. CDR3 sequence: CASSLAVAVLGYTF. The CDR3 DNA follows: TGTGCCAGCAGCTTAGCTGTTGCGGTCCTTGGCTACACCTTC.

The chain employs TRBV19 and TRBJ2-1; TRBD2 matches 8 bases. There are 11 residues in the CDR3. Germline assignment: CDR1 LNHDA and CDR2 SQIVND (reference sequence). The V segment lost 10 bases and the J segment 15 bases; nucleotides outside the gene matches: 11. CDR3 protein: CATKGGLEWFF. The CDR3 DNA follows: TGTGCCACTAAAGGGGGACTAGAATGGTTCTTC.